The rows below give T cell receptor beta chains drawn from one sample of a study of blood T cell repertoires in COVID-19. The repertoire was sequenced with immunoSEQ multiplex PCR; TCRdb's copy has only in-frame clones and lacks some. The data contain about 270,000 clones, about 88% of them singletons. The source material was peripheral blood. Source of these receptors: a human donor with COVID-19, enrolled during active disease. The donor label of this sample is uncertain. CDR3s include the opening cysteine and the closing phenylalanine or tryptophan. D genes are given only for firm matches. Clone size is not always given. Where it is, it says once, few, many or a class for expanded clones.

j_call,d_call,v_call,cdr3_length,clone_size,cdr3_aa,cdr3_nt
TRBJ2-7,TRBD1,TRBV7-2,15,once,CASSSSRTGVNEQYF,TGTGCCAGCAGCTCCAGCAGGACAGGGGTTAACGAGCAGTACTTC
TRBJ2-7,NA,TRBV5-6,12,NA,CASSLEGWEQYF,TGTGCCAGCAGCCTGGAGGGGTGGGAGCAGTACTTC
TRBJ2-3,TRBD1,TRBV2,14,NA,CASTGTGSTDTQYF,TGTGCCAGCACGGGGACAGGGTCCACAGATACGCAGTATTTT
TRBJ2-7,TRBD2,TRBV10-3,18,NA,CAISESRTSSVFSYEQYF,TGTGCCATCAGTGAGTCTAGGACTAGTTCTGTTTTCTCCTACGAGCAGTACTTC
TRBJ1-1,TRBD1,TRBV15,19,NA,CATSRDWQGARMVNTEAFF,TGTGCCACCAGCAGAGATTGGCAGGGGGCCAGAATGGTGAACACTGAAGCTTTCTTT
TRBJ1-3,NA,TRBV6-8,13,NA,CASPKRVENTIYF,TGTGCCAGCCCAAAGCGAGTGGAAAACACCATATATTTT
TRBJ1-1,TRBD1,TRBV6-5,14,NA,CASLDRGMNTEAFF,TGTGCCAGCCTCGACAGGGGCATGAACACTGAAGCTTTCTTT
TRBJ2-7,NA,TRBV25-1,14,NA,CASSERVGRREQYF,TGTGCCAGCAGTGAAAGGGTAGGGCGGAGGGAGCAGTACTTC
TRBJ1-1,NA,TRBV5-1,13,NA,CASSGLTNTEAFF,TGCGCCAGTTCGGGACTCACGAACACTGAAGCTTTCTTT
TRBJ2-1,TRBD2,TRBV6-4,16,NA,CASSPRLAGGYDEQFF,TGTGCCAGCAGCCCACGACTAGCGGGAGGGTACGATGAGCAGTTCTTC
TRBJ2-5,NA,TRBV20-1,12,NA,CSASLRGETQYF,TGCAGTGCTAGTCTTAGGGGAGAGACCCAGTACTTC
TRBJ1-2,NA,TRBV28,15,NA,CASSPGSRNNYGYTF,TGTGCCAGCAGTCCCGGGTCTCGAAATAACTATGGCTACACCTTC
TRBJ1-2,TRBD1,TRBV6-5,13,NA,CASTPRGDYGYTF,TGTGCCAGCACTCCCAGGGGGGACTATGGCTACACCTTC
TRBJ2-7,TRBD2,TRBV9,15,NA,CASSGPAGGSYEQYF,TGTGCCAGCAGCGGGCCCGCGGGGGGTTCCTACGAGCAGTACTTC
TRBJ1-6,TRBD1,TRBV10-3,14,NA,CAINSDRESSPLHF,TGTGCCATCAATTCCGACAGGGAGAGTTCACCCCTCCACTTT
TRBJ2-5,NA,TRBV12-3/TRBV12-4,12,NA,CASSLTEETQYF,TGTGCCAGCAGTTTAACAGAAGAGACCCAGTACTTC
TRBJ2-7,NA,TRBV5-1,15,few,CASSLSQGSAYEQYF,TGCGCCAGCAGCTTGAGTCAGGGATCGGCCTACGAGCAGTACTTC
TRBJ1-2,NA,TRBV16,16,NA,CASSRNPPGNNYGYTF,TGTGCCAGCAGCCGAAACCCCCCCGGGAATAACTATGGCTACACCTTC
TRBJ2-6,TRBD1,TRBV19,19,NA,CASRLQGAAPPGGANVLTF,TGTGCCAGTAGACTACAGGGGGCCGCCCCCCCGGGTGGGGCCAACGTCCTGACTTTC
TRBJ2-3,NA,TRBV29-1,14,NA,CSAGWAGRTDTQYF,TGCAGCGCAGGGTGGGCGGGACGCACAGATACGCAGTATTTT
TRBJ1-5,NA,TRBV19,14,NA,CASNPGHLNQPQHF,TGTGCCAGTAACCCCGGACATCTTAATCAGCCCCAGCATTTT
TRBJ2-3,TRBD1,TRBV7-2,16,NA,CASSFLRTGIPDTQYF,TGTGCCAGCAGCTTTCTCCGGACAGGGATCCCAGATACGCAGTATTTT
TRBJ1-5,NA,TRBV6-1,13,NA,CASSESGVQPQHF,TGTGCCAGCAGTGAATCGGGGGTTCAGCCCCAGCATTTT
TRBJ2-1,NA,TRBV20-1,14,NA,CSASIPYRYNEQFF,TGCAGTGCTAGTATCCCCTACCGGTACAATGAGCAGTTCTTC
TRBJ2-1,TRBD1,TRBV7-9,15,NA,CASTQGQGARTEQFF,TGTGCCAGCACCCAAGGGCAGGGGGCGCGGACTGAGCAGTTCTTC
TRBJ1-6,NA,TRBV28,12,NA,CASRETELPLHF,TGTGCCAGCAGGGAGACCGAGTTACCCCTCCACTTT
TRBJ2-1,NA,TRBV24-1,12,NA,CATSDPYNEQFF,TGTGCCACCAGTGATCCTTACAATGAGCAGTTCTTC
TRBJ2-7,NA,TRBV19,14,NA,CASNGGGGPLEQYF,TGTGCCAGTAATGGCGGGGGCGGCCCTCTCGAGCAGTACTTC
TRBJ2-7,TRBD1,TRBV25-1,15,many,CASSEANRGRYEQYF,TGTGCCAGCAGTGAGGCGAACAGGGGTCGCTACGAGCAGTACTTC
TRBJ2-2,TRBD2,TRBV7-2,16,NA,CASSAGLAGNTGELFF,TGTGCCAGCAGCGCGGGACTAGCGGGCAACACCGGGGAGCTGTTTTTT
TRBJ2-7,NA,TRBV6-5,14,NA,CASKKGTGGYEQYF,TGTGCCTCCAAAAAGGGGACCGGGGGATACGAGCAGTACTTC
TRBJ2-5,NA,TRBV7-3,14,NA,CASSTTRWEETQYF,TGTGCCAGCAGCACTACTCGGTGGGAAGAGACCCAGTACTTC
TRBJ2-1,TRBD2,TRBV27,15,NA,CASSLGTSGGNEQFF,TGTGCCAGCAGTTTAGGGACTAGCGGGGGGAATGAGCAGTTCTTC
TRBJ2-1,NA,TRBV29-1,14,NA,CSVLKTQAAGEQFF,TGCAGCGTTCTAAAGACTCAAGCGGCGGGTGAGCAGTTCTTC